This TCR beta chain was sequenced in a study of cytomegalovirus exposure and HLA in healthy donors (dated by TCRdb to 2015 to 2018). Regarding the study in general: In an earlier analysis of several hundred of the donors, less than 350 Gb of sequence data and about 110 million unique TCR beta sequences from some 170 million T cells were reported. An early release covering roughly 600 HLA-typed donors comprised about 300 gigabases of sequencing data and tens of millions of unique TCR sequences. Of the 300 to 450 genotyped donors, 70% to 90% were placed in the genetic ancestry cluster associated with self-reported Caucasian donors. The aim of the study was to test whether cataloging public T cell receptors could identify signatures of past pathogen exposure. The study profiled the T cell repertoires of 666 subjects by immunosequencing and related them to cytomegalovirus serostatus. Besides the first cohort of some 670 subjects, a separate validation cohort made up of around 120 different subjects was used. To predict cytomegalovirus infection status, the study combined high-throughput TCR immunosequencing, statistical association of individual TCRs with disease status, and machine learning. A later analysis re-analyzed previously published TCR beta repertoires from roughly 690 donors and added high-resolution HLA genotyping to study TCR occurrence patterns. Rather than drawing on any new phenotypic data, the later analysis identified candidate immune exposures from TCR beta sequences and the way those sequences occurred across donors. In an earlier analysis of over 550 of the donors, high-throughput TCR beta sequencing was used to judge whether each TCR beta V gene segment behaved as functional or pseudogenic. Donor age, sex, ethnicity and CMV serostatus were compiled alongside the repertoire data. Genome-wide SNP genotypes for about three fifths of the roughly 700 donors were used in a later genetic analysis, which treated that subset as a discovery cohort. Every repertoire in the discovery cohort had been generated on one and the same sequencing platform. Class I and class II HLA loci were covered by the typing at four-digit resolution. Typing coverage differed by locus: A, B, C, DRB1 and DQB1 were typed in about 629-630 donors, DQA1 in 522, DPA1 in 600 to 610, and DPB1 in approximately 450. Five DR-DQ haplotypes were handled as single units for association and clustering, since linkage in the cohort was strong. Among a few hundred genotyped donors of the cohort, an average of roughly 240,000 unique TCR beta nucleotide sequences were sequenced per donor, around 18% of them non-productive.

This clone was counted only a few times. Its antigen is not yet known. Qualities for individual bases were not recorded, and no much larger clone is one base off. Other DNA sequences within the sample encode an identical CDR3. The investigation overall reported the following: When HLA alleles, especially DR and DQ, strongly co-occurred, attributing TCR associations to individual alleles was difficult. Several of the top co-occurrence clusters appeared to be linked to parvovirus B19, influenza, CMV and Epstein-Barr virus, according to a later analysis. The authors suggested that the approach could potentially be extended to other disease states and immunological phenotypes. A further reported finding was that TCR beta sequences accurately predicted the HLA-A and HLA-B alleles for most subjects in the first cohort. While some public TCRs were present in many individuals, most TCR sequences turned up only very rarely across donors. Because the 87-base-pair reads could not distinguish some IMGT-functional V segments, including TRBV6-2 and TRBV6-3, those segments were excluded. In a later analysis, the rate of TCR association differed among HLA loci, with DRB1 alleles having the most associated TCRs and HLA-C alleles having the fewest. A total of fewer than 200 TCR beta chains were listed by the study as associated with cytomegalovirus. In a later analysis, 15,000 to 20,000 TCR beta sequences were associated with specific HLA alleles at a false discovery rate of 0.05. Three of the identified cytomegalovirus-associated TCR beta chains were confirmed in vitro to be specific for cytomegalovirus antigens. Sequencing depth was assumed to be roughly uniform across donors in the presence/absence analyses, though that assumption may not hold. Roughly 17 rarely observed V segments, including chromosome 9 orphons, were excluded from the earlier analysis of some 590 of the donors because counts were too low. The classifier was reported to diagnose cytomegalovirus status with high specificity and sensitivity in both the original and validation cohorts. This cohort had only TCR beta chains sequenced, and the lack of alpha or paired-chain data limited which features could be detected. In a later analysis, most CMV-associated TCR beta chains were found to appear HLA-restricted, with HLA associations seemingly driven largely by CMV exposure. Because HLA typing was missing for some donors at each locus, association tests included only the typed subset. In an earlier analysis of roughly 560 of the donors, most TCR beta V segments were observed in productive rearrangements about 87% or about 30% of the time, broadly matching IMGT annotations. The only immune exposure information available for the cohort was CMV serostatus. The sequencing pipeline was judged likely to have produced a cluster of highly shared sequence variants as a technical artifact. Linkage disequilibrium might explain the correlated functional status among segregating V segments, but an unknown experimental factor could not be ruled out. In a later analysis, HLA-associated TCR beta chains showed more clonal expansion and lower generation probabilities than non-associated chains that were equally common. Compared with the 666-donor mean, donors in an Asian-associated ancestry cluster had fewer N-insertions in productive TCRs, according to a later genetic analysis. In a later genetic analysis, a missense DCLRE1C variant was associated with V-gene and J-gene trimming of TCR beta chains, and the association was replicated in an independent cohort.

Trimming at the junction amounts to 4 bases on V and 2 bases on J, and the germline ends lie 10 bases apart. Including cysteine and phenylalanine, the CDR3 has 13 amino acids. Only CDR3 DNA remains: 39 bases, in frame from the first base. According to the germline V gene, CDR1 reads SGHRS and CDR2 reads YFSETQ. Libraries were made using the immunoSEQ multiplex PCR assay. The multiplex PCR relied on a mix of 60 forward primers for TCR Vbeta segments and 13 reverse primers for TCR Jbeta segments. The CDR3 region of rearranged TCR beta genes was amplified from genomic DNA with a multiplex PCR assay. The Illumina HiSeq System was used to sequence the amplified TCR beta libraries as 87-base-pair reads. As for the authors' bioinformatics: A later analysis tallied 75 million to 95 million unique TCR beta chains across the 600 to 700 repertoires, and approximately 12 million of those chains were shared by two or more donors. Raw reads were error-corrected and collapsed into unique sequences by a nearest-neighbor algorithm in which closely related sequences were merged to remove PCR and sequencing errors. To assign V, D and J gene segments, CDR3 sequences were aligned to IMGT reference sequences. Each retained sequence needed at least a six-nucleotide match to both a V gene segment and a J gene segment. Rearrangements were classified as productive when the CDR3 lacked stop codons and remained in frame with V and J, and all other rearrangements were classified as non-productive. CDR3 was defined according to IMGT convention as the region running from the second conserved V-encoded cysteine to the conserved J-encoded phenylalanine. In an earlier analysis of roughly 580 of the donors, sequences lacking an unambiguous match to a single V gene segment were excluded. In an earlier analysis of some 590 of the donors, V segments were called functional above 56.7% productive rearrangements and were called segregating when the between-donor standard deviation exceeded 5%. A statistical classification framework was developed to diagnose cytomegalovirus status using the catalog of TCR beta chain sequences. A later analysis assigned V and J genes by comparing TCR nucleotide sequences with IMGT/GENE-DB human TR gene sequences. Using the TCRdist pipeline, a later analysis assigned CDR3 sequences along with most-parsimonious VDJ recombination scenarios. In a later analysis, each TCR beta chain was defined by its CDR3 amino acid sequence together with its V-gene family, and reads lacking a unique V-gene family were excluded. To address suspected cross-contamination and a sequencing artifact, a later analysis removed approximately 590 highly shared, low-generation-probability nucleotide sequences. For each public chain, a later analysis derived a clonal expansion index from normalized ranks of inferred template counts within each repertoire. In a later analysis, generation probabilities were computed with a VDJ recombination model fitted to out-of-frame rearrangements, and the resulting probabilities were checked against IGoR. In a later analysis, hypergeometric tests were used to score TCR-TCR, TCR-HLA and TCR-CMV co-occurrence, with a repertoire-size bias correction applied to TCR pairs. A later analysis estimated false discovery rates by permuting HLA or CMV assignments 20 times. In a later analysis, co-occurring TCRs were grouped using DBSCAN, with TCRdist sequence similarity added in when clustering inside HLA-allele-positive subsets. Co-occurrence clustering excluded repertoires with fewer than 30,000 or more than 120,000 public chains, plus five with anomalous nucleotide sharing. The table comes from immuneACCESS by way of TCRdb, which keeps in-frame sequences with V and J called. Part of the clones is missing from these tables; in studies checked, under half for an unresolved V gene and the rest for unknown reasons. The D gene and trimming were derived from the DNA, and the V and J assignments and clone size from that table. For this sample the table gives 25,000 to 35,000 clones, of which 40% to 45% were detected only once. The ten most abundant clones make up 2% of the sample.

The cohort comprised 670 or so healthy bone marrow donors. At the time of sampling, every cohort member was nominally healthy, though immune exposures that went unrecorded were likely present. The donor was CMV seronegative and belonged to the group of several hundred seronegative cohort members. Every donor gave a peripheral blood sample, and the peripheral blood mononuclear cells from that sample were used for TCR beta sequencing. Genomic DNA extraction from the blood cell samples was performed with the Qiagen DNeasy Blood Extraction Kit. This receptor chain uses TRBV5-1 and TRBJ2-7, and TRBD2 may be the D gene, going by 6 matching bases. The receptor's source is a woman aged 45-60 years in good health and CMV-seronegative. Specimen: PBMCs. The CDR3 region reads CASSRGLPYEQYF. At the DNA level, the sequence is TGCGCCAGCAGCAGGGGACTTCCCTACGAGCAGTACTTC.